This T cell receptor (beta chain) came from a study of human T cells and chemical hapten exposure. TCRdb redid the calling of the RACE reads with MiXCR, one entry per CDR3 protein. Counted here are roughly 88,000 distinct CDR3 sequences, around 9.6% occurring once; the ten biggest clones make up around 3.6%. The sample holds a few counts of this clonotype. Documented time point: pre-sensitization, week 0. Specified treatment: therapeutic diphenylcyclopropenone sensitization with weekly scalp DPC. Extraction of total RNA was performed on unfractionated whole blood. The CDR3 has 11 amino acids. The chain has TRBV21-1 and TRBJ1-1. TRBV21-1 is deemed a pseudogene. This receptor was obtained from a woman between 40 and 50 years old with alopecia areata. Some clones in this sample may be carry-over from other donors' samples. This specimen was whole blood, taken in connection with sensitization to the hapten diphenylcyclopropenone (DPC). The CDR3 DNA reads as TGTGCCAGCAGCAAATCCGCTGAAGCTTTCTTT. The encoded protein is CASSKSAEAFF.